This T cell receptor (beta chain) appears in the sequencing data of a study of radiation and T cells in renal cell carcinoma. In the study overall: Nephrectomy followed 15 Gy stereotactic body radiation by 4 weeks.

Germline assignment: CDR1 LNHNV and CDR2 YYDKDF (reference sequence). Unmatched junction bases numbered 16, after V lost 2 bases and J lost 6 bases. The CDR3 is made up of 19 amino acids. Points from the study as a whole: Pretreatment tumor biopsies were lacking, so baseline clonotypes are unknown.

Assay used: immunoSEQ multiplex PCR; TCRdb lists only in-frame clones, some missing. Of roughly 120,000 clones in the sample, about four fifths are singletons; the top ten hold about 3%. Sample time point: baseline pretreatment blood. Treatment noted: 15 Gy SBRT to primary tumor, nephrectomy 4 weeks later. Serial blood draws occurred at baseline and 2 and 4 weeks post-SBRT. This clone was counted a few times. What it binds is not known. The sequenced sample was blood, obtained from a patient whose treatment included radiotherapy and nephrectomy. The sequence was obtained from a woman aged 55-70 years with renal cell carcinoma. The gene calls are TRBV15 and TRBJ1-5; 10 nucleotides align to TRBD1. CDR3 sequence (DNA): TGTGCCACCAGCAGACCTCACTTAAGACAGGGGGCTGACGGTCAGCCCCAGCATTTT. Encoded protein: CATSRPHLRQGADGQPQHF.